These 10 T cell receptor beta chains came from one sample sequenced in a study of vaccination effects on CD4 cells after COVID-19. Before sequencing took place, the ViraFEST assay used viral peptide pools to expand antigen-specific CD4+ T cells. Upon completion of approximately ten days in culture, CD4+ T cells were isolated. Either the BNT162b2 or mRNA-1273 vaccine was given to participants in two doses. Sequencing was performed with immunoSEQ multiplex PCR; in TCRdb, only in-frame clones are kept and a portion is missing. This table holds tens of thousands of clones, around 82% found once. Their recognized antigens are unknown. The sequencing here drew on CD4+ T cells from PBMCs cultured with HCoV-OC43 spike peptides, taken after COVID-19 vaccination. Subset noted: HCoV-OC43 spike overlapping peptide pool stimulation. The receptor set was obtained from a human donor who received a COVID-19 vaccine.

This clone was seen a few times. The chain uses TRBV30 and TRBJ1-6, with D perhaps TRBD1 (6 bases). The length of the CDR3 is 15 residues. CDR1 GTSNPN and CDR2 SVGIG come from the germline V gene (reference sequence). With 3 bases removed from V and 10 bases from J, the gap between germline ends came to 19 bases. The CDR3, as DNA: TGTGCCTGGAGCGGACAGTCCGGCTCGGGGTCACCCCTCCACTTT. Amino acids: CAWSGQSGSGSPLHF.

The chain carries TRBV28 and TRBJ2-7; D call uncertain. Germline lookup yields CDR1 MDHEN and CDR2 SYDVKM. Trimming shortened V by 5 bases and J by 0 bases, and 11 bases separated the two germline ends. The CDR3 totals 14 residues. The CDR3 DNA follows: TGTGCCAGCAGTGCCGCGTGGGCCTCCTACGAGCAGTACGTC. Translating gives CASSAAWASYEQYV.

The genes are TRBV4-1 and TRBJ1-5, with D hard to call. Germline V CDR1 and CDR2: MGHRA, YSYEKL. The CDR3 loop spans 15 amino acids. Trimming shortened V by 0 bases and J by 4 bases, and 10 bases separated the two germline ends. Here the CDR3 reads CASSQDRVGNQPQHF. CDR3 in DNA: TGCGCCAGCAGCCAAGATCGGGTGGGAAATCAGCCCCAGCATTTT.

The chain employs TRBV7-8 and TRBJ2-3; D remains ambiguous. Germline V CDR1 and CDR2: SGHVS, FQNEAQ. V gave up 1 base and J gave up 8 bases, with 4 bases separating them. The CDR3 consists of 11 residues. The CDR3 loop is CASSLEATQYF. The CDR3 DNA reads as TGTGCCAGCAGCTTAGAGGCTACGCAGTATTTT.

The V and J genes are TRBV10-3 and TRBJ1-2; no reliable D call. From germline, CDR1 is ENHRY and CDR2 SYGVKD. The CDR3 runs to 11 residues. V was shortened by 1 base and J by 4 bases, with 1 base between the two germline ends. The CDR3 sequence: CAISEFYGYTF. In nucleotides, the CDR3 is TGTGCCATCAGTGAGTTCTATGGCTACACCTTC.

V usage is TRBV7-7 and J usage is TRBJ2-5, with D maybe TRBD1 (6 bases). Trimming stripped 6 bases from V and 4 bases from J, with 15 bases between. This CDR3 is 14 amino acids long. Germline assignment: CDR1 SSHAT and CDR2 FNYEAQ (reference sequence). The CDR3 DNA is TGTGCCAGCAGTCAGACAGGTCTCGGAGAGACCCAGTACTTC. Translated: CASSQTGLGETQYF. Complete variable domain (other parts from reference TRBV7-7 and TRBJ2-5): GAGVSQSPRYKVTKRGQDVTLRCDPISSHATLYWYQQALGQGPEFLTYFNYEAQPDKSGLPSDRFSAERPEGSISTLTIQRTEQRDSAMYRCASSQTGLGETQYFGPGTRLLVL.

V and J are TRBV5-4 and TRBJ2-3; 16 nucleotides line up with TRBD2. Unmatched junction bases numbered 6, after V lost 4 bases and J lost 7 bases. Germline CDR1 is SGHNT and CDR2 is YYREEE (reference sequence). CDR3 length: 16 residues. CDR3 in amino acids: CASSPGLAGGRNTQYF. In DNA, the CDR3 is TGTGCCAGCAGCCCGGGACTAGCGGGGGGGCGAAATACGCAGTATTTT. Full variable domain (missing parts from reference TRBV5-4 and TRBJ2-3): ETGVTQSPTHLIKTRGQQVTLRCSSQSGHNTVSWYQQALGQGPQFIFQYYREEENGRGNFPPRFSGLQFPNYSSELNVNALELDDSALYLCASSPGLAGGRNTQYFGPGTRLTVL.

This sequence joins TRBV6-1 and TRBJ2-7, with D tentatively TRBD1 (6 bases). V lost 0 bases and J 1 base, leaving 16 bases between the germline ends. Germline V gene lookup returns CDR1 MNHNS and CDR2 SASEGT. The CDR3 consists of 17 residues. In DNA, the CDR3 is TGTGCCAGCAGTGAAGCGGGGTGGGACGGGACATCCTACGAGCAGTACGTC. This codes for CASSEAGWDGTSYEQYV.

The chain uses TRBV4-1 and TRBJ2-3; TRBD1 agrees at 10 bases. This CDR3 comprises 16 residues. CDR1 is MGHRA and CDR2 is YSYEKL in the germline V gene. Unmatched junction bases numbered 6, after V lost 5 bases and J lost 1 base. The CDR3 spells CASSSGGTGGTDTQYF. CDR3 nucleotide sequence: TGCGCCAGCAGCTCTGGGGGGACAGGGGGCACAGATACGCAGTATTTT.

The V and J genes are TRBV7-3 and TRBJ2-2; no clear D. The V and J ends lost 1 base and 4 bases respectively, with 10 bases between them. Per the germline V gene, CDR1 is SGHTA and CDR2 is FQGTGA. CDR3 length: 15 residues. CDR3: CASSLNPLSTGELFF. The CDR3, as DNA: TGTGCCAGCAGCTTAAATCCCCTTAGCACCGGGGAGCTGTTTTTT.